Listed here is a single T cell receptor beta chain. Its antigen is as yet unknown. A sample-barcoded 5' primer and a J-beta primer mix were used in a second PCR of roughly 6 to 12 cycles. TCRdb itself ran the 5' RACE reads through MiXCR, one entry per CDR3 protein. The sample carries about 1.8 million distinct CDR3 sequences, roughly 49% recorded once. The source of the sample is a study of blood T cells in healthy people across ages. Study-wide results and limits: What prevented conclusive comparison of naive and antigen-experienced cells was that PBMCs were unsorted. The recorded TCR beta diversity per million T cells decreased in a roughly linear manner with age.

V shed 3 bases, J shed 2 bases, and the junction held 7 bases outside the gene matches. Looked up from germline, CDR1 is SGHTA and CDR2 is FQGNSA. The CDR3 runs to 16 residues. The clonotype was recovered from a woman between 35 and 50 years old in good health. The chain has TRBV7-2 and TRBJ1-5; 7 nucleotides match TRBD1. The sample comprised blood. The CDR3 here is CASSFGQADGNQPQHF. The CDR3 DNA follows: TGTGCCAGCAGCTTCGGACAGGCTGACGGCAATCAGCCCCAGCATTTT. Looking up the rest from reference TRBV7-2 and TRBJ1-5 gives the full variable domain: GAGVSQSPSNKVTEKGKDVELRCDPISGHTALYWYRQSLGQGLEFLIYFQGNSAPDKSGLPSDRFSAERTGGSVSTLTIQRTQQEDSAVYLCASSFGQADGNQPQHFGDGTRLSIL.